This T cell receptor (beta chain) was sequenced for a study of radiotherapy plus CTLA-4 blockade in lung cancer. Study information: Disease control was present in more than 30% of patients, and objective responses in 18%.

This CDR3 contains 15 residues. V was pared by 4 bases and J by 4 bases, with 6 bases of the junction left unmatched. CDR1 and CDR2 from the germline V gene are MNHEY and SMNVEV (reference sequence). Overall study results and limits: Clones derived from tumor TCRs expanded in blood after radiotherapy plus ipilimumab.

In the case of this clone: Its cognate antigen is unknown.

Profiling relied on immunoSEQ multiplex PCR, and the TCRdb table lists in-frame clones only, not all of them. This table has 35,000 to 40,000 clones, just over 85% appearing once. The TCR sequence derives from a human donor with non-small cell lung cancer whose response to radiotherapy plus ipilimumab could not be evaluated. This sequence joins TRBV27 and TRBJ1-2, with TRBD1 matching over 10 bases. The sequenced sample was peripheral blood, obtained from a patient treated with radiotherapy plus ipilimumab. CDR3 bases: TGTGCCAGCAGTTATAAGACAGGGGGCAGCTATGGCTACACCTTC. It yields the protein CASSYKTGGSYGYTF.